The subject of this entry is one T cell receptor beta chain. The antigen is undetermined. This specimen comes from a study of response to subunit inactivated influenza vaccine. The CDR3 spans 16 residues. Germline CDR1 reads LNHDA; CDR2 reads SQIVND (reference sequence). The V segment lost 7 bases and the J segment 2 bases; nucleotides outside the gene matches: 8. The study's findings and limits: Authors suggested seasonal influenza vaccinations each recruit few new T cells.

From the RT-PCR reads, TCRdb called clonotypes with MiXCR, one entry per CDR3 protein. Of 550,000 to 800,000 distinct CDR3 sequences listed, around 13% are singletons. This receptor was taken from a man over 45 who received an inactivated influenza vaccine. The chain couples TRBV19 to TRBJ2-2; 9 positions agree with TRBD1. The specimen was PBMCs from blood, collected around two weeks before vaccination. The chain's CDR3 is CASTFGTGSNTGELFF. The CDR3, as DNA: TGTGCCAGTACCTTCGGGACAGGGAGCAACACCGGGGAGCTGTTTTTT.